Shown below are 20 T cell receptor beta chains from a single sample sequenced in a study of CD8+ T cells in alopecia areata. Extracted RNA was reverse transcribed, and the resulting cDNA served as sequencing template. TCRdb keeps only in-frame clones here, not all; method: immunoSEQ multiplex PCR. Among 200,000 to 250,000 clones listed, more than 45% were seen once. The treatment here: oral pan-JAK inhibitor, 5-10 mg twice daily. The sequencing used CD4+ T cells sorted from blood, collected at week 4, from a patient treated with tofacitinib. All receptors derive from a human donor with alopecia areata.

This clone was found a few times. This CDR3 is also generated by other DNA sequences in the sample. The V gene is TRBV5-6, the J gene TRBJ1-1; TRBD1 might be the D (6 bases). The length of the CDR3 is 14 residues. V was trimmed by 3 bases and J by 1 base, leaving 10 bases between them. Germline assignment: CDR1 SGHDT and CDR2 YYEEEE. The CDR3 protein is CASSWGQRNTEAFF. Here the CDR3 DNA reads TGTGCCAGCAGCTGGGGACAAAGGAACACTGAAGCTTTCTTT. The full variable domain, with the rest looked up from reference TRBV5-6 and TRBJ1-1, is DAGVTQSPTHLIKTRGQQVTLRCSPKSGHDTVSWYQQALGQGPQFIFQYYEEEERQRGNFPDRFSGHQFPNYSSELNVNALLLGDSALYLCASSWGQRNTEAFFGQGTRLTVV.

This chain uses TRBV7-3 with TRBJ2-1; D is uncertain. Germline V lookup: CDR1 SGHTA, CDR2 FQGTGA. The V end lost 2 bases, the J end lost 2 bases, and 10 bases lay between the germline ends. CDR3 length: 15 amino acids. In DNA form, the CDR3 reads TGTGCCAGCAGCTTAGGCCAGCAAACCTACAATGAGCAGTTCTTC. Amino acid sequence: CASSLGQQTYNEQFF.

This clone was found a few times. The chain links TRBV11-2 to TRBJ1-4; 8 positions agree with TRBD1. The CDR3 consists of 14 residues. Per the germline V gene, CDR1 is SGHAT and CDR2 is FQNNGV. Trimming removed 5 bases from V and 10 bases from J; junction bases left unmatched: 9. CDR3 sequence reads: CASSTRRGQPKLFF. The DNA for the CDR3 is TGTGCCAGCAGCACGCGCAGGGGGCAACCAAAACTGTTTTTT.

This rearrangement joins TRBV5-1 to TRBJ2-5; D perhaps matches TRBD1 (5 bases). V was clipped by 3 bases and J by 4 bases, with 16 bases between them. CDR3 size: 15 residues. From germline, CDR1 is SGHRS and CDR2 YFSETQ. The CDR3 loop is CASSSNQGGGETQYF. CDR3 in DNA: TGCGCCAGCAGCTCGAACCAGGGCGGCGGAGAGACCCAGTACTTC.

The chain is built from TRBV29-1 and TRBJ1-2; 10 bases map to TRBD1. Germline V lookup: CDR1 SQVTM, CDR2 ANQGSEA. CDR3 length: 15 amino acids. Unmatched junction bases numbered 10, after V lost 3 bases and J lost 6 bases. Here the CDR3 reads CSVDLRDRGFDGYTF. CDR3 DNA: TGCAGCGTTGACCTCCGGGACAGGGGCTTTGATGGCTACACCTTC.

The chain links TRBV20-1 to TRBJ2-1; unclear D gene. CDR3 length equals 11 residues. The germline gives CDR1 DFQATT, CDR2 SNEGSKA (reference sequence). Trimming took off 0 bases at V and 9 bases at J, with 6 bases between the two ends. CDR3 DNA sequence: TGCAGTGCTAGAGATGCGAGTGAGCAGTTCTTC. This gives the protein CSARDASEQFF.

V and J are TRBV6-6 and TRBJ2-2; 7 bases fit TRBD1. Germline assignment: CDR1 MNHNY and CDR2 SVGAGI (reference sequence). The CDR3 covers 14 residues. J lost 6 bases, V lost 5 bases, and 6 bases had no gene match. The CDR3 sequence: CASSPKGAAGELFF. Here the CDR3 DNA reads TGTGCCAGCAGTCCCAAGGGGGCAGCCGGGGAGCTGTTTTTT.

The rearrangement links TRBV29-1 to TRBJ1-2; 8 bases map to TRBD1. V gave up 8 bases and J gave up 10 bases; unmatched junction bases: 9. This CDR3 spans 11 amino acids. The V gene's germline CDR1 is SQVTM and CDR2 ANQGSEA. In DNA, the CDR3 is TGCAGCACCCGATACCAGGGGGCCTACACCTTC. It is translated as CSTRYQGAYTF. Combining the CDR3 with reference TRBV29-1 and TRBJ1-2 gives the whole variable domain SAVISQKPSRDICQRGTSLTIQCQVDSQVTMMFWYRQQPGQSLTLIATANQGSEATYESGFVIDKFPISRPNLTFSTLTVSNMSPEDSSIYLCSTRYQGAYTFGSGTRLTVV.

The genes are TRBV29-1 and TRBJ2-7, with TRBD1 matching 9 bases. Germline V gene data show CDR1 as SQVTM and CDR2 as ANQGSEA. V trimming: 7 bases; J trimming: 2 bases; junction bases outside the gene matches: 12. The CDR3 length is 15 residues. CDR3 sequence: CSARHGQGKTYEQYF. DNA for the CDR3: TGCAGCGCCCGCCACGGACAGGGGAAAACCTACGAGCAGTACTTC.

This clone came up a few times. The CDR3 loop is CASSYSGGLETQYF. The CDR3 coding sequence is TGTGCCAGCAGTTACTCGGGGGGCCTGGAGACCCAGTACTTC. The chain has TRBV6-6 and TRBJ2-5; D assignment may be TRBD1 or TRBD2 (6 bases each). Germline V gene lookup returns CDR1 MNHNY and CDR2 SVGAGI (reference sequence). Trimming removed 0 bases from V and 5 bases from J, with 10 bases in between. The CDR3 covers 14 residues.

Here the CDR3 DNA reads TGTGCCAGCAGTTATCGTCGGGGGAACTATGGCTACACCTTC. It yields the protein CASSYRRGNYGYTF. The gene calls are TRBV6-5 and TRBJ1-2; D is perhaps TRBD1 (5 bases). V lost 3 bases, J lost 2 bases, and 10 bases lay in between. The CDR3 has 14 amino acids. The germline V gene encodes CDR1 MNHEY and CDR2 SVGAGI.

The chain couples TRBV30 to TRBJ1-1, with TRBD1 identical over 7 bases. From germline, CDR1 is GTSNPN and CDR2 SVGIG (reference sequence). The V segment lost 1 base and the J segment 7 bases; nucleotides outside the gene matches: 9. The CDR3 extends over 14 amino acids. The CDR3 sequence is CAWSGRNRGLEAFF. In nucleotides, the CDR3 is TGTGCCTGGAGTGGTCGGAACAGGGGCCTTGAAGCTTTCTTT.

V gene TRBV1 combines with J gene TRBJ1-5; the table's D call of TRBD1 was not tested on the DNA. TRBV1 is tagged as a pseudogene. The CDR3 loop spans 15 amino acids. In DNA, the CDR3 is TGCACCAGCAGCCAAGGGGCAGGGGGTAATCAGCCCCAGCATTTT. The encoded protein is CTSSQGAGGNQPQHF.

V gene TRBV5-1 combines with J gene TRBJ2-1; 11 bases match TRBD2. The junction had 8 bases not matched to a gene; V was cut back by 2 bases and J by 10 bases. The CDR3 consists of 15 residues. Germline CDR1 is SGHRS and CDR2 is YFSETQ. In DNA form, the CDR3 reads TGCGCCAGCAGCTTCGCTAGCGGGGGGACCCAGGAGCAGTTCTTC. Its translation is CASSFASGGTQEQFF.

The chain carries TRBV7-2 and TRBJ1-2; 8 nucleotides match TRBD1. This CDR3 has 14 amino acids. Per the germline V gene, CDR1 is SGHTA and CDR2 is FQGNSA. Germline trimming cut 4 bases from V and 6 bases from J; bases unmatched to any gene: 7. CDR3: CASSSRGRWDGYTF. The CDR3 DNA reads as TGTGCCAGCAGCTCCAGGGGGCGGTGGGATGGCTACACCTTC. Filled out from reference TRBV7-2 and TRBJ1-2, the complete variable domain reads GAGVSQSPSNKVTEKGKDVELRCDPISGHTALYWYRQSLGQGLEFLIYFQGNSAPDKSGLPSDRFSAERTGGSVSTLTIQRTQQEDSAVYLCASSSRGRWDGYTFGSGTRLTVV.

The chain has TRBV29-1 and TRBJ1-2; D gene ambiguous. Trimming took 2 bases from V and 1 from J, leaving 14 bases between them. The CDR3 covers 15 residues. Germline V lookup: CDR1 SQVTM, CDR2 ANQGSEA. CDR3 loop: CSVEPPHGSNYGYTF. The CDR3 coding sequence is TGCAGCGTTGAACCCCCACATGGGAGTAACTATGGCTACACCTTC.

The gene calls are TRBV6-6 and TRBJ1-1, with D uncertain. CDR1 and CDR2 from the germline V gene are MNHNY and SVGAGI (reference sequence). The V end was cut by 2 bases, the J end by 6 bases, with 4 bases between. This CDR3 contains 11 residues. This CDR3 is CASSYDAEAFF. CDR3 nucleotide sequence: TGTGCCAGCAGTTACGACGCTGAAGCTTTCTTT.

This clone has only a few counts. This chain links TRBV7-8 with TRBJ2-2; D perhaps matches TRBD1 (6 bases). Germline values: CDR1 SGHVS, CDR2 FQNEAQ. Deletions cut 5 bases from V and 1 base from J, with 14 bases between. The CDR3 extends over 16 amino acids. CDR3 DNA: TGTGCCAGCAGCCCAGGGAAAGGGGGGAACACCGGGGAGCTGTTTTTT. Its protein is CASSPGKGGNTGELFF.

About this clone itself: Other DNA sequences within the sample encode an identical CDR3. This chain joins TRBV29-1 and TRBJ1-5; TRBD1 matches at 7 bases. The CDR3 has 13 residues. V shed 6 bases, J shed 3 bases, and the junction held 5 bases outside the gene matches. CDR1 and CDR2 from the germline V gene are SQVTM and ANQGSEA. Here the CDR3 DNA reads TGCAGCGTGGGGGACAGAGCCAATCAGCCCCAGCATTTT. Its protein product is CSVGDRANQPQHF.

The rearrangement joins TRBV27 to TRBJ2-7; maybe TRBD2 (5 bases). CDR3 length: 15 amino acids. V lost 2 bases to trimming and J lost 1 base, with 12 bases between them. CDR1 MNHEY and CDR2 SMNVEV come from the germline V gene (reference sequence). CDR3 sequence: CASSLNRGASYEQYF. The DNA for the CDR3 is TGTGCCAGCAGTTTAAACCGGGGTGCATCCTACGAGCAGTACTTC.